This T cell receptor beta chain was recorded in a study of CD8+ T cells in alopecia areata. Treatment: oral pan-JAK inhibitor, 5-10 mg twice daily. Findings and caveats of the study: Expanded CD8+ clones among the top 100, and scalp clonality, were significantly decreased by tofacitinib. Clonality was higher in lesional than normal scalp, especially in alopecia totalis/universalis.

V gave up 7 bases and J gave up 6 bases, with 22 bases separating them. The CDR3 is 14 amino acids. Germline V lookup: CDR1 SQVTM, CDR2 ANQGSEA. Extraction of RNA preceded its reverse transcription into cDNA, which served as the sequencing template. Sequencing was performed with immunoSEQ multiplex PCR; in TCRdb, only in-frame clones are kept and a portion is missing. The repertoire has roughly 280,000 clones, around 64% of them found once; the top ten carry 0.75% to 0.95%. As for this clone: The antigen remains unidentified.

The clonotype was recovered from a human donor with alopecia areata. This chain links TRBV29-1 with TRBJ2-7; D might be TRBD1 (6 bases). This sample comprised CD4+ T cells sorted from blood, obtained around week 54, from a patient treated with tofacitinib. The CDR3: CSALKQGGRSEQYF. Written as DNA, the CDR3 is TGCAGCGCCCTCAAACAGGGTGGGCGGTCCGAGCAGTACTTC.